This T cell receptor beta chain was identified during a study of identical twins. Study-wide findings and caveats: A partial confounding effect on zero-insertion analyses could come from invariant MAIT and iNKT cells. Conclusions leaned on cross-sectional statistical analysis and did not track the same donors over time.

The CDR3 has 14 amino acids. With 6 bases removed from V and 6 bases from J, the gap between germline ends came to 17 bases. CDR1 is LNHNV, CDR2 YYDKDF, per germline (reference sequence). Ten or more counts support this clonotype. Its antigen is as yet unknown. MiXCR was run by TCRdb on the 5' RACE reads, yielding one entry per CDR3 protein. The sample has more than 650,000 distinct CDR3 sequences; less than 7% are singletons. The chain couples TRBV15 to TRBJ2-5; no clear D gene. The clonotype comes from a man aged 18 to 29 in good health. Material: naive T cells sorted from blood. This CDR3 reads CATSTPDLGKTQYF. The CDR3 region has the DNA TGTGCCACCAGTACACCCGATCTGGGAAAGACCCAGTACTTC. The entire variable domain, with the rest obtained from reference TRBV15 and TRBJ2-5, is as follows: DAMVIQNPRYQVTQFGKPVTLSCSQTLNHNVMYWYQQKSSQAPKLLFHYYDKDFNNEADTPDNFQSRRPNTSFCFLDIRSPGLGDTAMYLCATSTPDLGKTQYFGPGTRLLVL.